The 3 T cell receptor beta chains below come from one sample, sequenced in a study of shared clonotypes between healthy human individuals. Sequenced by immunoSEQ multiplex PCR; TCRdb stores in-frame clones only, minus some. The table has around 2.5 million clones, over 85% seen once. The sequencing input was naive CD4+ T cells from PBMCs. As to subset: CD45RA+ positively selected. These receptors all stem from a man younger than 35 in good health. Some clones in this sample may be carry-over from other donors' samples.

The J gene is TRBJ2-1, the V gene TRBV5-1, with 10 bases matching TRBD2. Germline values: CDR1 SGHRS, CDR2 YFSETQ. The CDR3 spans 16 residues. The V segment lost 0 bases and the J segment 7 bases; nucleotides outside the gene matches: 7. The chain's CDR3 is CASSLVTAGGPNEQFF. In nucleotides, the CDR3 is TGCGCCAGCAGCTTGGTAACAGCGGGAGGGCCGAATGAGCAGTTCTTC.

The V and J genes are TRBV7-9 and TRBJ2-1; possible D gene TRBD1, 5 bases. V was cut by 4 bases and J by 8 bases, with 12 bases left in between. The length of the CDR3 is 13 residues. Germline V gene sequence: CDR1 SEHNR, CDR2 FQNEAQ (reference sequence). In DNA form, the CDR3 reads TGTGCCAGCAGCTCAGCAGGGCTAGATGAGCAGTTCTTC. Translated, it gives CASSSAGLDEQFF.

V and J are TRBV18 and TRBJ2-7, with D unclear. The germline CDR1 and CDR2 sequences are KGHSH and LQKENI. CDR3 size: 16 residues. Trimming stripped 6 bases from V and 3 bases from J, with 21 bases between. The CDR3 DNA reads TGTGCCAGCTCCGCGATGGCACAGCAATTAAGCTACGAGCAGTACTTC. Protein product: CASSAMAQQLSYEQYF.